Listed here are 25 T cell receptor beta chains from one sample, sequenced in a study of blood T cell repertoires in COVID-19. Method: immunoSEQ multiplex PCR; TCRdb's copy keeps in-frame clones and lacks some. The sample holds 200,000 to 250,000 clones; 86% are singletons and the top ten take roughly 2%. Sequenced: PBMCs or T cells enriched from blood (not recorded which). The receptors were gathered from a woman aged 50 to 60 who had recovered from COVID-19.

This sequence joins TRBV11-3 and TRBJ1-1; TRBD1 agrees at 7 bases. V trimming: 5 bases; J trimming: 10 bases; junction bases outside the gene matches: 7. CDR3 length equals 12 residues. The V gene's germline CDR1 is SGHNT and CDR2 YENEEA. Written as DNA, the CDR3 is TGTGCCAGCAGCCGAGGGGCAGGGGGAGCTTTCTTT. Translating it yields CASSRGAGGAFF.

In DNA form, the CDR3 reads TGTGCCAGCAGCAACGACAGGTCCACCTATGGCTACACCTTC. The encoded protein is CASSNDRSTYGYTF. The V and J genes are TRBV7-8 and TRBJ1-2; tentatively, D is TRBD1 (6 bases). V was pared by 5 bases and J by 4 bases, with 14 bases between. Germline CDR1 is SGHVS and CDR2 is FQNEAQ. CDR3 size: 14 residues.

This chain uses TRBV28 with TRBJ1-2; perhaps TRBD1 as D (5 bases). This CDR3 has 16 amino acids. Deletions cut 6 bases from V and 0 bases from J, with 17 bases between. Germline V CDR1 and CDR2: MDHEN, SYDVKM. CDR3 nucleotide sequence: TGTGCCAGCAGCTGGGGCAGAATAGTACCTAACTATGGCTACACCTTC. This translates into CASSWGRIVPNYGYTF.

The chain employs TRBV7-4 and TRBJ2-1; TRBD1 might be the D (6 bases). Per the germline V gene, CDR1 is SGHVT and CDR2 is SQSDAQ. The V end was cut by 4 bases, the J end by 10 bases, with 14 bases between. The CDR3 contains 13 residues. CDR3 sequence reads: CASSSYRVGEQFF. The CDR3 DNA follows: TGTGCCAGCAGCTCATACAGGGTTGGGGAGCAGTTCTTC.

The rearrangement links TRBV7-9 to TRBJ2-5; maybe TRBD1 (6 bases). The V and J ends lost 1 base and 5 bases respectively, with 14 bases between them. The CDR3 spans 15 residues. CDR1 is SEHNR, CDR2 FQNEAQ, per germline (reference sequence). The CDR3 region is CASSLVRRQGETQYF. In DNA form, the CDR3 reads TGTGCCAGCAGCTTAGTCAGAAGGCAGGGGGAGACCCAGTACTTC.

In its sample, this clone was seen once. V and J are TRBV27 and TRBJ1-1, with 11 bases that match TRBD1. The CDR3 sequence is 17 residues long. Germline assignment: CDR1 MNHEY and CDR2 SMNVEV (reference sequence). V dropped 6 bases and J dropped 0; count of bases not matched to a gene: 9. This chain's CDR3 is CASRTVGQGAMNTEAFF. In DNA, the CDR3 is TGTGCCAGCAGGACAGTTGGACAGGGGGCAATGAACACTGAAGCTTTCTTT.

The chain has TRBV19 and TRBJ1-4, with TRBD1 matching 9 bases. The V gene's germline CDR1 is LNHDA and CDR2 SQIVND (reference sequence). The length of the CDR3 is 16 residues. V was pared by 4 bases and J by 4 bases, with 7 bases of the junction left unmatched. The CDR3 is CASSTSTGGYNEKLFF. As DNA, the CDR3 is TGTGCCAGTAGTACCTCAACAGGGGGCTATAATGAAAAACTGTTTTTT.

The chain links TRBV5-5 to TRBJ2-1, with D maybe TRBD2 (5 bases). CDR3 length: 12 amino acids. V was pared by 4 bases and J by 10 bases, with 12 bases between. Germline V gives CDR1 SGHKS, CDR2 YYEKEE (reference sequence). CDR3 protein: CASSRPGIEQFF. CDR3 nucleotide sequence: TGTGCCAGCAGCCGCCCGGGAATAGAGCAGTTCTTC.

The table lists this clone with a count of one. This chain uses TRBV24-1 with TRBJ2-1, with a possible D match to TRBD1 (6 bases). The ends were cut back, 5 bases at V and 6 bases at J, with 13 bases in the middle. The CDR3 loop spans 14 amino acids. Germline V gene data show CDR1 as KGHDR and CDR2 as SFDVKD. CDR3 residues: CATSATGLGNEQFF. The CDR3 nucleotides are TGTGCCACCAGTGCTACAGGGTTGGGCAATGAGCAGTTCTTC.

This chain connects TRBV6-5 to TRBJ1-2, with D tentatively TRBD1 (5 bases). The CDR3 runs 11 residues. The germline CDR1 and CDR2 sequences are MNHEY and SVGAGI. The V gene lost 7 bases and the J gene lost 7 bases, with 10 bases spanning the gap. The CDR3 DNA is TGTGCCAGCACCGCGGGGGGTGGCTACACCTTC. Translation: CASTAGGGYTF.

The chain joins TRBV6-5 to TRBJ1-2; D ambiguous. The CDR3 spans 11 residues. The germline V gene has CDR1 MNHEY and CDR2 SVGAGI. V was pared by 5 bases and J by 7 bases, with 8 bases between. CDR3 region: CASSLHSGYTF. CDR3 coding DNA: TGTGCCAGCAGTCTGCATAGTGGCTACACCTTC.

The CDR3 DNA is TGTGCCAGCAGTGACAGGAGGGAGACCCAGTACTTC. Translated, it gives CASSDRRETQYF. V and J are TRBV2 and TRBJ2-5, with D perhaps matching TRBD2 (5 bases). V dropped 3 bases and J dropped 5 bases, with 7 bases sitting between them. The germline CDR1 and CDR2 sequences are SNHLY and FYNNEI. The CDR3 covers 12 residues. Supplemented by reference TRBV2 and TRBJ2-5, the full variable domain reads EPEVTQTPSHQVTQMGQEVILRCVPISNHLYFYWYRQILGQKVEFLVSFYNNEISEKSEIFDDQFSVERPDGSNFTLKIRSTKLEDSAMYFCASSDRRETQYFGPGTRLLVL.

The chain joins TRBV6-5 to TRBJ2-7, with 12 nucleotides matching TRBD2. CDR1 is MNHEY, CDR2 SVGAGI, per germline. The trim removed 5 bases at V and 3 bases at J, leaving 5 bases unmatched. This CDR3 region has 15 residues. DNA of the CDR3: TGTGCCAGCAGTCTAACTAGCGGGGGGCTCTACGAGCAGTACTTC. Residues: CASSLTSGGLYEQYF.

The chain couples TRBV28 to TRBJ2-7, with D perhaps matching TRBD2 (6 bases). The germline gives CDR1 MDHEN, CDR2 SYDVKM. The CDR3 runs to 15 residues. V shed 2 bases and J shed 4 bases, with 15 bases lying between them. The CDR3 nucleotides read TGTGCCAGCAGTTTAGATTCGGCGGGGAAATACGAGCAGTACTTC. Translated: CASSLDSAGKYEQYF. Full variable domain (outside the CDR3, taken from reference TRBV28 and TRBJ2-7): DVKVTQSSRYLVKRTGEKVFLECVQDMDHENMFWYRQDPGLGLRLIYFSYDVKMKEKGDIPEGYSVSREKKERFSLILESASTNQTSMYLCASSLDSAGKYEQYFGPGTRLTVT.

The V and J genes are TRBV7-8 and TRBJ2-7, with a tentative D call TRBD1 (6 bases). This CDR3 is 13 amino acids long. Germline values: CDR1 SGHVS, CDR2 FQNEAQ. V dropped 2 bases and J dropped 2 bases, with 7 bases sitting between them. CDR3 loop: CASSLQGPYEQYF. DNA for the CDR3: TGTGCCAGCAGCTTACAGGGGCCCTACGAGCAGTACTTC.

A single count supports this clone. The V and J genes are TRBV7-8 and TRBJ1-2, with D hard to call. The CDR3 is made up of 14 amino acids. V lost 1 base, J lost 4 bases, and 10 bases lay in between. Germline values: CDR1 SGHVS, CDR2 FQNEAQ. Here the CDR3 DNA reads TGTGCCAGCAGCTTAGGTTCCCAGGCCTATGGCTACACCTTC. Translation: CASSLGSQAYGYTF.

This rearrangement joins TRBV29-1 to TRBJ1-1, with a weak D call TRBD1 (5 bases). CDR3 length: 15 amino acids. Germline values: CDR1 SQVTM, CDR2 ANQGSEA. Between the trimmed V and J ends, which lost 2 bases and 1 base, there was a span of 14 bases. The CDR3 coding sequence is TGCAGCGTTGAAAGAAGGGGCGTCGGGAACACTGAAGCTTTCTTT. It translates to CSVERRGVGNTEAFF.

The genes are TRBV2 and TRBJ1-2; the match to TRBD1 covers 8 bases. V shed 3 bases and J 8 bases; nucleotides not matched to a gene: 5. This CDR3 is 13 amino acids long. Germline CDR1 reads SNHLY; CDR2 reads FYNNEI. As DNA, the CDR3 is TGTGCCAGCAGTGATCGCAGGGGGCAAGGCTACACCTTC. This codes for CASSDRRGQGYTF.

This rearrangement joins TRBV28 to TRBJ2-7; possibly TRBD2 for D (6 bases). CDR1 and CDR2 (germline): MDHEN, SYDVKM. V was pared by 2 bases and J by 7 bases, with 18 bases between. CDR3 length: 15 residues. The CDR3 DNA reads TGTGCCAGCAGTTTAATTAGCGGATCCCGTTGGGAGCAGTACTTC. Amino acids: CASSLISGSRWEQYF.

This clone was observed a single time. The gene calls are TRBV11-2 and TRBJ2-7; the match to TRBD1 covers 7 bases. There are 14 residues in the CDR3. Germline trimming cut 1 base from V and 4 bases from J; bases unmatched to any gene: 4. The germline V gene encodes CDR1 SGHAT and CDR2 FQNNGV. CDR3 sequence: CASSLAGTAYEQYF. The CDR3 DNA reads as TGTGCCAGCAGCTTAGCGGGGACAGCTTACGAGCAGTACTTC.

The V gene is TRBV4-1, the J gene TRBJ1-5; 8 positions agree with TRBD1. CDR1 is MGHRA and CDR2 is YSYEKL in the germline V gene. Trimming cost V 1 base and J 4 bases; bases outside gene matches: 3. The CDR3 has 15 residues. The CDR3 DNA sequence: TGCGCCAGCAGCCAAGCGGACAGGGTAAATCAGCCCCAGCATTTT. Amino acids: CASSQADRVNQPQHF.

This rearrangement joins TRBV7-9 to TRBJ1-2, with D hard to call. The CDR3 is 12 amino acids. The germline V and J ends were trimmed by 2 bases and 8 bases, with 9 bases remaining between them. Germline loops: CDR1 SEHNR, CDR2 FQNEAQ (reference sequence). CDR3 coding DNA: TGTGCCAGCAGCTTAATGGTAGAGGGCTACACCTTC. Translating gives CASSLMVEGYTF.

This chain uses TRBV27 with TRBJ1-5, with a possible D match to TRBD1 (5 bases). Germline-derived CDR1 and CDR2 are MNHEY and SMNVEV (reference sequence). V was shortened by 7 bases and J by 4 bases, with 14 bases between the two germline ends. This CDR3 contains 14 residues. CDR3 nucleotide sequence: TGTGCCAGCAAGGGGAGGGCCACTAATCAGCCCCAGCATTTT. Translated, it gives CASKGRATNQPQHF.

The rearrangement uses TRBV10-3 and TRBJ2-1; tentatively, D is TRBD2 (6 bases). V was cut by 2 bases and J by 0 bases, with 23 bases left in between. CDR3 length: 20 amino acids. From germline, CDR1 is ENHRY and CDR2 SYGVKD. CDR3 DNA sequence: TGTGCCATCAGTGAGCAAGTGGGAGGCCTCACTATCCTCTCCTACAATGAGCAGTTCTTC. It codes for CAISEQVGGLTILSYNEQFF.

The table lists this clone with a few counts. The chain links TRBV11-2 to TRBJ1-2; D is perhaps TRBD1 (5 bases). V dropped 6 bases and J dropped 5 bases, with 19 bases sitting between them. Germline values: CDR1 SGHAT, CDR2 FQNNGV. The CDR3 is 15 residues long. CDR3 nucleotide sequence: TGTGCCAGCAGACGCCAGGGTCCCGGAGTGTATGGCTACACCTTC. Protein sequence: CASRRQGPGVYGYTF.